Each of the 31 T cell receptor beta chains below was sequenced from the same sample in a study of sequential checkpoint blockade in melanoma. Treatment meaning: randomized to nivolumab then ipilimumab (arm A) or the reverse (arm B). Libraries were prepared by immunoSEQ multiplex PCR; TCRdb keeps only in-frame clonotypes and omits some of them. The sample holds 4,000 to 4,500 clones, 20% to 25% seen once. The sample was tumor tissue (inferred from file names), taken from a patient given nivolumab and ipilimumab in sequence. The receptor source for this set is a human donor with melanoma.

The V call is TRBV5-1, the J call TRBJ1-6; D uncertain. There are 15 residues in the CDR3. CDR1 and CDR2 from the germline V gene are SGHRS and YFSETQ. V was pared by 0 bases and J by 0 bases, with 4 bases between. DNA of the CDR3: TGCGCCAGCAGCTTGGAAATCTCCTATAATTCACCCCTCCACTTT. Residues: CASSLEISYNSPLHF.

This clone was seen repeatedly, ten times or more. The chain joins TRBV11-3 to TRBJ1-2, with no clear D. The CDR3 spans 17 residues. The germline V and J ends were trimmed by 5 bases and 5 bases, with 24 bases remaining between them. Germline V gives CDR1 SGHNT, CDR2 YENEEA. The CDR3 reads CASSPGQLLVDFYGYTF. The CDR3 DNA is TGTGCCAGCAGCCCCGGCCAGTTACTGGTGGATTTTTATGGCTACACCTTC.

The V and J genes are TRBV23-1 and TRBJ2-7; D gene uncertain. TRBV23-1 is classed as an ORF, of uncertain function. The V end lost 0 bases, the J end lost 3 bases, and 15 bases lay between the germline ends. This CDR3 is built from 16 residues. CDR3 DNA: TGCGCCAGCAGTCAATCGCCGGTCTACGAGAGCTACGAGCAGTACTTC. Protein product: CASSQSPVYESYEQYF.

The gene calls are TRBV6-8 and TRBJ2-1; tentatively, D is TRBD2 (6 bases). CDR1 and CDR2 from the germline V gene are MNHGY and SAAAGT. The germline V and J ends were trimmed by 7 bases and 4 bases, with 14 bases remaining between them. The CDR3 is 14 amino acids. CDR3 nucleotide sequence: TGTGCCAGCATCGGAGGGATAGGATACAATGAGCAGTTCTTC. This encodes CASIGGIGYNEQFF.

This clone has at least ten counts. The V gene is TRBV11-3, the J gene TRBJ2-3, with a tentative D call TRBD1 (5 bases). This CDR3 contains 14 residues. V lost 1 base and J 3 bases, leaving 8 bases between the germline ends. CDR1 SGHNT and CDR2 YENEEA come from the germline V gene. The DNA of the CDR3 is TGTGCCAGCAGCTTAGGCAGGGTAACAGATACGCAGTATTTT. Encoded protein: CASSLGRVTDTQYF.

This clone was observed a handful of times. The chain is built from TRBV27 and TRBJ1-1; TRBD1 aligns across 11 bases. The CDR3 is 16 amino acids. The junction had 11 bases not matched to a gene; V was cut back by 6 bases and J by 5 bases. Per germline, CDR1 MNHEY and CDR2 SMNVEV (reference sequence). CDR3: CASSSGTGGPQTEAFF. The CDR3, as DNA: TGTGCCAGCAGCTCCGGGACAGGGGGTCCCCAGACTGAAGCTTTCTTT.

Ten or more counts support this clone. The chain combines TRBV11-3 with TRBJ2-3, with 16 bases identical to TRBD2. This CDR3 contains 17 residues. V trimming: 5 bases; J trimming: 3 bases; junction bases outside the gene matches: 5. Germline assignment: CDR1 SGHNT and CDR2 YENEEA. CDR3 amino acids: CASSAPGLAGGTDTQYF. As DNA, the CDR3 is TGTGCCAGCAGCGCCCCGGGACTAGCGGGGGGGACAGATACGCAGTATTTT.

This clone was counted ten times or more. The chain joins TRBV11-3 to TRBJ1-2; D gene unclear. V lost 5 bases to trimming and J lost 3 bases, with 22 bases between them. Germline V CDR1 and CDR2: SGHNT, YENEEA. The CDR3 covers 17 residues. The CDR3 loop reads CASSQNTLYAAHYGYTF. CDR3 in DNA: TGTGCCAGCAGCCAGAACACTCTATACGCCGCTCACTATGGCTACACCTTC.

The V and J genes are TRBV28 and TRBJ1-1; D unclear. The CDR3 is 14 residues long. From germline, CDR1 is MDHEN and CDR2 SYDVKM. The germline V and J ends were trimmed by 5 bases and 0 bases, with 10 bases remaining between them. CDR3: CASSIRGMNTEAFF. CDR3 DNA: TGTGCCAGCAGTATCAGAGGCATGAACACTGAAGCTTTCTTT.

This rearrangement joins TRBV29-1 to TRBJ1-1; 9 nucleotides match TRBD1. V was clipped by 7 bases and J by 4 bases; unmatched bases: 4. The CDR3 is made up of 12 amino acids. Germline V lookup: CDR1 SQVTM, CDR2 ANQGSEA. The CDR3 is CSARQGGTEAFF. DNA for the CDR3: TGCAGCGCCAGACAGGGGGGCACTGAAGCTTTCTTT.

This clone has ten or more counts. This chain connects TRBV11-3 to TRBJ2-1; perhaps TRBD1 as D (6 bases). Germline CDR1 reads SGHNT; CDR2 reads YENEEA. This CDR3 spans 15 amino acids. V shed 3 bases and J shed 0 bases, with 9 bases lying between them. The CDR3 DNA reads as TGTGCCAGCAGCTTGGAGGACAGCTCCTACAATGAGCAGTTCTTC. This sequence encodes CASSLEDSSYNEQFF.

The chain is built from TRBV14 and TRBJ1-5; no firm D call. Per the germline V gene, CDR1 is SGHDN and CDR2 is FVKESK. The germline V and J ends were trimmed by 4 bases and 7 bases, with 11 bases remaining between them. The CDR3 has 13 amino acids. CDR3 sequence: CASSLFQDQPQHF. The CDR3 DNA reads TGTGCCAGCAGCCTTTTCCAAGACCAGCCCCAGCATTTT. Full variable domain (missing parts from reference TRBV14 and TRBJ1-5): EAGVTQFPSHSVIEKGQTVTLRCDPISGHDNLYWYRRVMGKEIKFLLHFVKESKQDESGMPNNRFLAERTGGTYSTLKVQPAELEDSGVYFCASSLFQDQPQHFGDGTRLSIL.

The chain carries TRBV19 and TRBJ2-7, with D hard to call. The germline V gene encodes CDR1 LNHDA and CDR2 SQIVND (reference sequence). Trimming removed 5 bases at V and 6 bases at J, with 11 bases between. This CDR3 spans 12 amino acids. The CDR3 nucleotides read TGTGCCAGTAGTCAAGGGCGCAGCGAGCAGTACTTC. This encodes CASSQGRSEQYF.

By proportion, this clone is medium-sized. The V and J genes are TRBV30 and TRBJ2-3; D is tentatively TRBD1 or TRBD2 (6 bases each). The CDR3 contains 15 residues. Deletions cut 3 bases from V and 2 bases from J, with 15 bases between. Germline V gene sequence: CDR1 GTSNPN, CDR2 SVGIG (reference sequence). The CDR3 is CAWSLGGGITDTQYF. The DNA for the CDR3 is TGTGCCTGGAGCCTCGGAGGGGGGATCACAGATACGCAGTATTTT.

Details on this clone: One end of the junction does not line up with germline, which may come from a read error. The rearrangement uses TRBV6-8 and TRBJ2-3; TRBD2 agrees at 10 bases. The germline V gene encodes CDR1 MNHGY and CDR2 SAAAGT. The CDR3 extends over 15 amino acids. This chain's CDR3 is CASSDSSGGADTQYF. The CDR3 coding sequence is TGTGCCAGCAGTGACTCGAGCGGGGGGGCAGATACGCAGTATTTT.

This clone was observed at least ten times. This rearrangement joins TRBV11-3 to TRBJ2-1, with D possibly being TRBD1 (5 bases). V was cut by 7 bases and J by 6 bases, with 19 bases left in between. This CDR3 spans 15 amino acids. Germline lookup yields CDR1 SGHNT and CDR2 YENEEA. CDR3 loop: CASTDRTVGRNEQFF. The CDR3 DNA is TGTGCCAGCACCGATCGGACGGTGGGGCGCAATGAGCAGTTCTTC.

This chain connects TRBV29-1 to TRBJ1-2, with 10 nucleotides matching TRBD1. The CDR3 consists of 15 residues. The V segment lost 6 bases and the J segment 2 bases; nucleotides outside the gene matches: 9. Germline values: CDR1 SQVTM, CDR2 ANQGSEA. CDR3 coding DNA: TGCAGCGTCTTACTCCCGGGACAGGGGAACTATGGCTACACCTTC. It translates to CSVLLPGQGNYGYTF.

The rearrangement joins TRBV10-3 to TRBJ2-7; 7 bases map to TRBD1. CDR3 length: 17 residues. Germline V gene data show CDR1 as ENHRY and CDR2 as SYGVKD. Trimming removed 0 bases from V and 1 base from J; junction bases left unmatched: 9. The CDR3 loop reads CAISESLQGDRSYEQYF. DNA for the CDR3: TGTGCCATCAGTGAGTCGCTTCAGGGGGACCGATCCTACGAGCAGTACTTC.

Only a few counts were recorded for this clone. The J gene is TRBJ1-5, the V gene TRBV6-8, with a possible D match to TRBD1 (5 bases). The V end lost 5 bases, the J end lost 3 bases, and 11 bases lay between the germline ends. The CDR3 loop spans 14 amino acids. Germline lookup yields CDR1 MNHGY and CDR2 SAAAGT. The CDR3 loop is CASSPPGPNQPQHF. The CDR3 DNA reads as TGTGCCAGCAGTCCCCCGGGACCCAATCAGCCCCAGCATTTT.

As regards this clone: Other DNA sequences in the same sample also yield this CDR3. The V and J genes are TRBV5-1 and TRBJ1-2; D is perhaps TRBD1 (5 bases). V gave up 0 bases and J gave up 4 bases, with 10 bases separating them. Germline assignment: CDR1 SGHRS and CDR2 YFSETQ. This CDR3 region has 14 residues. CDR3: CASSLEGVRYGYTF. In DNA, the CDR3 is TGCGCCAGCAGCTTGGAAGGGGTCCGCTATGGCTACACCTTC.

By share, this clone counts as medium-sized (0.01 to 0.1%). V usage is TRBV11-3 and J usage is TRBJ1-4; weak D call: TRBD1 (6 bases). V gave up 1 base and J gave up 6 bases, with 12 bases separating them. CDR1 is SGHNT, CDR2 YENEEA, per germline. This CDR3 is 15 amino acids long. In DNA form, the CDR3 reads TGTGCCAGCAGCTTAGGGGGACAAGACTATGAAAAACTGTTTTTT. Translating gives CASSLGGQDYEKLFF.

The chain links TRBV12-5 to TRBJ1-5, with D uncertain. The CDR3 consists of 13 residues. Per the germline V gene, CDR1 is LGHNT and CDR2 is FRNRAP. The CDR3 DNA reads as TGTGCCAGCAAAGGTTGGGGAAATCAGCCCCAGCATTTT. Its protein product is CASKGWGNQPQHF. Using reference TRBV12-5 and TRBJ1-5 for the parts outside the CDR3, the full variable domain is DARVTQTPRHKVTEMGQEVTMRCQPILGHNTVFWYRQTMMQGLELLAYFRNRAPLDDSGMPKDRFSAEMPDATLATLKIQPSEPRDSAVYFCASKGWGNQPQHFGDGTRLSIL.

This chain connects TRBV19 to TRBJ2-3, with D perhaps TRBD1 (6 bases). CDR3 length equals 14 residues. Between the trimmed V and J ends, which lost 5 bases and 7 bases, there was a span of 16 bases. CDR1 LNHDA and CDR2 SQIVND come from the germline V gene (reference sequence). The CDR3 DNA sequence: TGTGCCAGTAGTTCCCGACAGGTCGTAAATACGCAGTATTTT. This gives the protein CASSSRQVVNTQYF.

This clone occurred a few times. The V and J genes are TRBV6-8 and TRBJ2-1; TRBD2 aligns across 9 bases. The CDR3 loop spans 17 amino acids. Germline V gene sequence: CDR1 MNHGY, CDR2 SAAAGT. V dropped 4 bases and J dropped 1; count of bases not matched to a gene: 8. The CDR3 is CASSSPGLAFSYNEQFF. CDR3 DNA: TGTGCCAGCAGTTCGCCGGGACTAGCTTTTTCCTACAATGAGCAGTTCTTC.

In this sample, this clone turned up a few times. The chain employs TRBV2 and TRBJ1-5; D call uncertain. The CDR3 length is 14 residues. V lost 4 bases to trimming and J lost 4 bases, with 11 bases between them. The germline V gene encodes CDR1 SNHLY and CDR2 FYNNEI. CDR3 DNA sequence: TGTGCCAGCAGTGGGGAAGAGGGAAATCAGCCCCAGCATTTT. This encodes CASSGEEGNQPQHF.

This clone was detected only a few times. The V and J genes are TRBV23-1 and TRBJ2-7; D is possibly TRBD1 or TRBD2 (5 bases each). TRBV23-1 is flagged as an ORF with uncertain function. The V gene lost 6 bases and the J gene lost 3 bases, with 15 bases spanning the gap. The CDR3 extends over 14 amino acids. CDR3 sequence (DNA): TGCGCCAGCAGCCCAGCTACTGGGGGCTACGAGCAGTACTTC. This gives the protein CASSPATGGYEQYF.

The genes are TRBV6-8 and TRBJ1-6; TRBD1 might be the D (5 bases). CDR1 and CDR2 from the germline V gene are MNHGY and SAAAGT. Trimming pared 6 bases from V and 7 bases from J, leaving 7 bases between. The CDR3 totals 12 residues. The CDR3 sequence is CASRRQNSPLHF. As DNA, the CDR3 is TGTGCCAGCAGACGACAGAATTCACCCCTCCACTTT.

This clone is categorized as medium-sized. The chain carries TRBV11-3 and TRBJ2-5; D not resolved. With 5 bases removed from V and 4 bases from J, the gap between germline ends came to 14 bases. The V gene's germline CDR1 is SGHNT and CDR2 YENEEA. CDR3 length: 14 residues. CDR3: CASSMYPSGETQYF. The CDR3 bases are TGTGCCAGCAGCATGTATCCGTCGGGAGAGACCCAGTACTTC.

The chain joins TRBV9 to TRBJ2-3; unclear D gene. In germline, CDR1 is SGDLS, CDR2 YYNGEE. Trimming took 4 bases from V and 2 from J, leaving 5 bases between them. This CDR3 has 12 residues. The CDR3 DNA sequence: TGTGCCAGCAGCCCCTACACAGATACGCAGTATTTT. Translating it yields CASSPYTDTQYF.

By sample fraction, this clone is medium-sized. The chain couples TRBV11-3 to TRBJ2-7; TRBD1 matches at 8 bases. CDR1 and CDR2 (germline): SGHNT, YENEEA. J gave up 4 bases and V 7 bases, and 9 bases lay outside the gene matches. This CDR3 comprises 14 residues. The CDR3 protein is CASTPPGGAYEQYF. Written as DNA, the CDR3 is TGTGCCAGCACCCCCCCAGGGGGCGCGTACGAGCAGTACTTC.

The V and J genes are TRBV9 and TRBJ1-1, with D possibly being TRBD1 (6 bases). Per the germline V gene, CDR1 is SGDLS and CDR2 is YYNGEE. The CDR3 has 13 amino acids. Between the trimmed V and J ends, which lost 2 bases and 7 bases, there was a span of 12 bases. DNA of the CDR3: TGTGCCAGCAGCGTCACCGGGGGGCTTGAAGCTTTCTTT. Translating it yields CASSVTGGLEAFF.